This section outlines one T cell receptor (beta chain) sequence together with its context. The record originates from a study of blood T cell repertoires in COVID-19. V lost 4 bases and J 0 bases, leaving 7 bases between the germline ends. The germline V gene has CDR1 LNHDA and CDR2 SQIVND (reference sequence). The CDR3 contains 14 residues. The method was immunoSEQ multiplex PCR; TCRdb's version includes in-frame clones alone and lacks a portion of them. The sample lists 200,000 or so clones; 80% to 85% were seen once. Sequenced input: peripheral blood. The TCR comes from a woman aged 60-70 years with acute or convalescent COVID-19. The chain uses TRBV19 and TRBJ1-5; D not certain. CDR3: CASSRRDSNQPQHF. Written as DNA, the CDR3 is TGTGCCAGTAGTAGGCGGGATAGCAATCAGCCCCAGCATTTT.